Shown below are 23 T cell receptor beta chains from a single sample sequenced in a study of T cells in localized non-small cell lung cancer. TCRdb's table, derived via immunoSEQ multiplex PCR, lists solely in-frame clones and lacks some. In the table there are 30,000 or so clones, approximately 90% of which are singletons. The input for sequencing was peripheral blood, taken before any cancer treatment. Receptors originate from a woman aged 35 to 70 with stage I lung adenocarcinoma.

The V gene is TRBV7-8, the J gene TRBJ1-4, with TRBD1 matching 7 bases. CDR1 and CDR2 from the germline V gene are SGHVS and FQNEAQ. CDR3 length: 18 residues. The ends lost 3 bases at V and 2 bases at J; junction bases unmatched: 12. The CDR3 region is CASSFTRQGRATNEKLFF. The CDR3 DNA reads TGTGCCAGCAGCTTCACCAGACAGGGACGGGCGACTAATGAAAAACTGTTTTTT. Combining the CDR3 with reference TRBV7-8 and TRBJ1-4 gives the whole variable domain GAGVSQSPRYKVAKRGQDVALRCDPISGHVSLFWYQQALGQGPEFLTYFQNEAQLDKSGLPSDRFFAERPEGSVSTLKIQRTQQEDSAVYLCASSFTRQGRATNEKLFFGSGTQLSVL.

The CDR3 DNA sequence: TGTGCCAGCAGCTTAGATACGCAGTATTTT. Translation: CASSLDTQYF. The chain is built from TRBV7-9 and TRBJ2-3; D ambiguous. CDR1 is SEHNR, CDR2 FQNEAQ, per germline (reference sequence). CDR3 size: 10 residues. With 1 base removed from V and 7 bases from J, the gap between germline ends came to 0 bases. Drawing the rest from reference TRBV7-9 and TRBJ2-3, the complete variable domain is DTGVSQNPRHKITKRGQNVTFRCDPISEHNRLYWYRQTLGQGPEFLTYFQNEAQLEKSRLLSDRFSAERPKGSFSTLEIQRTEQGDSAMYLCASSLDTQYFGPGTRLTVL.

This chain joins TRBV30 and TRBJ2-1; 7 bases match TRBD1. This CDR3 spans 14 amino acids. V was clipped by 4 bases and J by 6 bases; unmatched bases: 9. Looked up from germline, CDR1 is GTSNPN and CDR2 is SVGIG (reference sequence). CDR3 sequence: CAWNVGTASNEQFF. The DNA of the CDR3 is TGTGCCTGGAACGTTGGGACAGCCTCCAATGAGCAGTTCTTC.

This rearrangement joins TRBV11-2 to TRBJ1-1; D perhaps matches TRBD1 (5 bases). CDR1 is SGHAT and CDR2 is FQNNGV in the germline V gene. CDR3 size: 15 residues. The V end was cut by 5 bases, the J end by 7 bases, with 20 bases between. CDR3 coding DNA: TGTGCCAGCAGCCCAGCCTTGGGAGGGACTGTTGAAGCTTTCTTT. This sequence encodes CASSPALGGTVEAFF. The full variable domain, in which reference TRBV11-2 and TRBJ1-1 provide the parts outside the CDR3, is EAGVAQSPRYKIIEKRQSVAFWCNPISGHATLYWYQQILGQGPKLLIQFQNNGVVDDSQLPKDRFSAERLKGVDSTLKIQPAKLEDSAVYLCASSPALGGTVEAFFGQGTRLTVV.

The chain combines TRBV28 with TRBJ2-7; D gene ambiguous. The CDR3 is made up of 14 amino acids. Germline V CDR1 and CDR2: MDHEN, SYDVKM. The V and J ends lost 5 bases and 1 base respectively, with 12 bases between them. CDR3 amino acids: CASSTVSKSYEQYF. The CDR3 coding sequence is TGTGCCAGCAGTACCGTATCCAAGTCCTACGAGCAGTACTTC.

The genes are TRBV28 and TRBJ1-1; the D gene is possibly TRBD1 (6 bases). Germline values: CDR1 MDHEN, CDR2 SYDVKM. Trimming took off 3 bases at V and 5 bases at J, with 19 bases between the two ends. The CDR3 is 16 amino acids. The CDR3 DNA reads TGTGCCAGCAGTTTCCCCCCCCCGGGACAAAAAACTGAAGCTTTCTTT. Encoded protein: CASSFPPPGQKTEAFF.

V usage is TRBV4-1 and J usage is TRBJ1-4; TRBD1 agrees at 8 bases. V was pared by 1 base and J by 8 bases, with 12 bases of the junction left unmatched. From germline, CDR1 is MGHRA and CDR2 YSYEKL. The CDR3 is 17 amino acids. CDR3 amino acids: CASSQVGGDRGWEKLFF. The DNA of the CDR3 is TGCGCCAGCAGCCAAGTTGGGGGAGACAGGGGATGGGAAAAACTGTTTTTT.

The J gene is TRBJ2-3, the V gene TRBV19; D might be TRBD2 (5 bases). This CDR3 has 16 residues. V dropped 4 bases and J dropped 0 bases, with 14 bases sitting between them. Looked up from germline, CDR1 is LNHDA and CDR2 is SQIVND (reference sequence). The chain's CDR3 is CASSSQRRTSTDTQYF. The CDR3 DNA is TGTGCCAGTAGTAGCCAGCGGAGAACTAGCACAGATACGCAGTATTTT. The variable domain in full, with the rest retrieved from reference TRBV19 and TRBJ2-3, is DGGITQSPKYLFRKEGQNVTLSCEQNLNHDAMYWYRQDPGQGLRLIYYSQIVNDFQKGDIAEGYSVSREKKESFPLTVTSAQKNPTAFYLCASSSQRRTSTDTQYFGPGTRLTVL.

CDR3 loop: CASSMLPGGRNQPQHF. The CDR3 region has the DNA TGTGCCAGCAGCATGCTACCGGGCGGGAGGAATCAGCCCCAGCATTTT. The chain recombines TRBV27 with TRBJ1-5; D remains unclear. V was pared by 6 bases and J by 4 bases, with 19 bases between. Looked up from germline, CDR1 is MNHEY and CDR2 is SMNVEV (reference sequence). This CDR3 comprises 16 residues.

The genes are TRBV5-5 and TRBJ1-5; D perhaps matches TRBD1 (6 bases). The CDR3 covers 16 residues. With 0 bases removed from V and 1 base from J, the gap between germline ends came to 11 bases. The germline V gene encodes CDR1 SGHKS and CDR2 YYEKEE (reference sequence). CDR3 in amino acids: CASSLAAGASNQPQHF. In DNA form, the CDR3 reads TGTGCCAGCAGCTTGGCAGCGGGGGCAAGCAATCAGCCCCAGCATTTT.

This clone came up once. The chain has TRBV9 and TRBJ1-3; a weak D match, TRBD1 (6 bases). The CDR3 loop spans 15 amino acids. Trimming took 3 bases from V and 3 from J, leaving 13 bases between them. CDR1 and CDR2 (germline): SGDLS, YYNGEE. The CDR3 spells CASSATGNNGNTIYF. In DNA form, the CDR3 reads TGTGCCAGCAGCGCCACAGGGAATAATGGAAACACCATATATTTT.

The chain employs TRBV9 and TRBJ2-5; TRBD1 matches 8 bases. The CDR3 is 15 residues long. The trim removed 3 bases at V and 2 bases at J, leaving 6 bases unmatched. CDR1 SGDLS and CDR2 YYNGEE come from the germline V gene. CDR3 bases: TGTGCCAGCAGCGAGACAGGGGATAGGCAAGAGACCCAGTACTTC. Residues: CASSETGDRQETQYF.

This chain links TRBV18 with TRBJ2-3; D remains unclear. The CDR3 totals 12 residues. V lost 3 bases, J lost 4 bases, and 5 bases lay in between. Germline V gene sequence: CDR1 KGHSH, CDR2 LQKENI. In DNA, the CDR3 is TGTGCCAGCTCACCGACGCCAGATACGCAGTATTTT. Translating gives CASSPTPDTQYF.

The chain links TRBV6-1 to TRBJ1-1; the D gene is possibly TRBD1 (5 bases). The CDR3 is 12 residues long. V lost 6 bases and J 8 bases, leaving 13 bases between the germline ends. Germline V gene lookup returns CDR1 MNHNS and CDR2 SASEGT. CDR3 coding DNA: TGTGCCAGCAGGGCCCTGGGGGTAGAAGCTTTCTTT. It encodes CASRALGVEAFF.

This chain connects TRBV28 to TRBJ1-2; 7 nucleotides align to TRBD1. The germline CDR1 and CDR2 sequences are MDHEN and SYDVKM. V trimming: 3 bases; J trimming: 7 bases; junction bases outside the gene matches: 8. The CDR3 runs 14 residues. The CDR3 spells CASSFSQGLVGYTF. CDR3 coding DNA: TGTGCCAGCAGTTTCTCACAGGGGCTGGTTGGCTACACCTTC.

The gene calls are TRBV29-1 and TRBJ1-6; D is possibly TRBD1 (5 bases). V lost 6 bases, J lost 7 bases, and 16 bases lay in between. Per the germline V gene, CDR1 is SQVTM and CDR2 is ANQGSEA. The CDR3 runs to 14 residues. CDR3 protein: CSVASGGSNSPLHF. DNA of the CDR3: TGCAGCGTAGCCTCCGGGGGGAGCAATTCACCCCTCCACTTT.

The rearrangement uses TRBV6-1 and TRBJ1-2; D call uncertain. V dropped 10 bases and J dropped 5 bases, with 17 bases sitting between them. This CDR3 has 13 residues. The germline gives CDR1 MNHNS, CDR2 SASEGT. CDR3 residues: CATERATVYGYTF. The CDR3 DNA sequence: TGTGCCACCGAGAGGGCCACGGTTTATGGCTACACCTTC.

The CDR3 sequence: CASSFYNSYEQYF. CDR3 sequence (DNA): TGTGCCAGCAGCTTCTACAACAGCTACGAGCAGTACTTC. This chain uses TRBV7-9 with TRBJ2-7; D not certain. The CDR3 consists of 13 residues. Trimming shortened V by 3 bases and J by 3 bases, and 9 bases separated the two germline ends. Germline V gene sequence: CDR1 SEHNR, CDR2 FQNEAQ (reference sequence).

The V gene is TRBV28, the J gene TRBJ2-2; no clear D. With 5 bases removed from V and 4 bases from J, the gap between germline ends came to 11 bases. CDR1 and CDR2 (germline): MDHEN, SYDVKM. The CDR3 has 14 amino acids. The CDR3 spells CASSPYTGTGELFF. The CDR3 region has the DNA TGTGCCAGCAGTCCTTACACGGGCACCGGGGAGCTGTTTTTT.

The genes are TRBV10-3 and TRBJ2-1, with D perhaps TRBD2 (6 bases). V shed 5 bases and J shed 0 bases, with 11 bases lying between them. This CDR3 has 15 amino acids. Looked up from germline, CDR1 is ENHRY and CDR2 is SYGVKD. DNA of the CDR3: TGTGCCATCAGTCGGACTACTCTCTCCTACAATGAGCAGTTCTTC. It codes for CAISRTTLSYNEQFF.

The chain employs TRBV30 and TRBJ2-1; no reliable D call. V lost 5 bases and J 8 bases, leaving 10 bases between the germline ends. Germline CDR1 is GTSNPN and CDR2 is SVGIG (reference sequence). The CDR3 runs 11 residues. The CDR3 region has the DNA TGTGCCTGGCTGCGAGGAGATGAGCAGTTCTTC. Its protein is CAWLRGDEQFF.

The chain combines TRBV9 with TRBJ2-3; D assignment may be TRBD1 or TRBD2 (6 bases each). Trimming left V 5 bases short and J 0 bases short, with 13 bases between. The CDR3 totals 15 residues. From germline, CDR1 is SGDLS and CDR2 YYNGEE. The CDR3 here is CASSLGGPSTDTQYF. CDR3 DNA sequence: TGTGCCAGCAGTTTGGGGGGCCCTAGCACAGATACGCAGTATTTT.

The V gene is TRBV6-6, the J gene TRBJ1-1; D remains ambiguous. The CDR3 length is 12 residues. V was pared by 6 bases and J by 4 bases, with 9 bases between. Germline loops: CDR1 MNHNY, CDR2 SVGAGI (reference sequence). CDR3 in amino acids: CASRDDFTEAFF. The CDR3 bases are TGTGCCAGCAGGGATGACTTCACTGAAGCTTTCTTT.